The 19 T cell receptor beta chains given below trace back to one sample, sequenced in a study of cytomegalovirus exposure and HLA in healthy donors. This table comes from immunoSEQ multiplex PCR, and its TCRdb copy is limited to in-frame clones, with some not included. Here the sample spans 200,000 to 250,000 clones, 83% being singletons. The sequencing input was PBMCs. These receptors were obtained from a woman younger than 35 in good health and CMV-seronegative.

The gene calls are TRBV7-2 and TRBJ2-1; 9 bases align to TRBD2. This CDR3 is 15 amino acids long. The ends lost 4 bases at V and 10 bases at J; junction bases unmatched: 11. Germline loops: CDR1 SGHTA, CDR2 FQGNSA. In nucleotides, the CDR3 is TGTGCCAGCAGCTCGACGGCGGGAGGGCCAGAGGAGCAGTTCTTC. Its translation: CASSSTAGGPEEQFF.

The rearrangement links TRBV6-6 to TRBJ1-2, with D maybe TRBD1 (6 bases). V was trimmed by 5 bases and J by 3 bases, leaving 10 bases between them. This CDR3 is 13 amino acids long. Germline-derived CDR1 and CDR2 are MNHNY and SVGAGI (reference sequence). The CDR3 sequence: CASSGRTDYGYTF. CDR3 bases: TGTGCCAGCAGTGGAAGGACAGACTATGGCTACACCTTC.

The table lists this clone with a few counts. The chain joins TRBV2 to TRBJ2-7, with unresolved D. This CDR3 region has 12 residues. The germline V gene encodes CDR1 SNHLY and CDR2 FYNNEI. Trimming took off 8 bases at V and 0 bases at J, with 8 bases between the two ends. In DNA, the CDR3 is TGTGCCAGCTGCGTGAGCTCCTACGAGCAGTACTTC. It translates to CASCVSSYEQYF.

This clone is a singleton in its sample. The chain's CDR3 is CASSPVHDGPYGYTF. The CDR3 nucleotides read TGTGCCAGCTCACCAGTTCACGACGGCCCTTATGGCTACACCTTC. The chain carries TRBV18 and TRBJ1-2; no definite D call. V lost 2 bases and J 5 bases, leaving 15 bases between the germline ends. CDR1 and CDR2 (germline): KGHSH, LQKENI. The CDR3 runs to 15 residues.

The chain links TRBV6-5 to TRBJ2-7; 9 nucleotides align to TRBD1. CDR1 MNHEY and CDR2 SVGAGI come from the germline V gene. This CDR3 has 16 residues. With 4 bases clipped from V and 7 bases from J, the junction kept 14 bases outside the gene matches. Here the CDR3 reads CASSSQPGTGFGEQYF. DNA of the CDR3: TGTGCCAGCAGTTCACAACCCGGGACAGGGTTTGGGGAGCAGTACTTC.

This clone came up a few times. This rearrangement joins TRBV18 to TRBJ2-2, with D unresolved. The V gene lost 6 bases and the J gene lost 6 bases, with 8 bases spanning the gap. This CDR3 has 12 residues. Germline CDR1 KGHSH, CDR2 LQKENI. In nucleotides, the CDR3 is TGTGCCAGCTCTCCCAGGTCCGGGGAGCTGTTTTTT. It specifies CASSPRSGELFF.

The chain carries TRBV7-8 and TRBJ1-2, with D perhaps matching TRBD1 (6 bases). This CDR3 has 16 residues. With 5 bases removed from V and 3 bases from J, the gap between germline ends came to 19 bases. Germline V gene data show CDR1 as SGHVS and CDR2 as FQNEAQ. DNA for the CDR3: TGTGCCAGCAGCCTAGGATCCGGGGGGCGCCACTATGGCTACACCTTC. This gives the protein CASSLGSGGRHYGYTF.

This chain connects TRBV11-2 to TRBJ2-7; 9 bases are shared with TRBD2. Germline loops: CDR1 SGHAT, CDR2 FQNNGV. J gave up 6 bases and V 5 bases, and 11 bases lay outside the gene matches. The CDR3 runs 15 residues. The CDR3 reads CASSPRGAGGGEQYF. The CDR3 DNA is TGTGCCAGCAGCCCCCGGGGAGCGGGGGGAGGCGAGCAGTACTTC. Full variable domain (outside the CDR3, taken from reference TRBV11-2 and TRBJ2-7): EAGVAQSPRYKIIEKRQSVAFWCNPISGHATLYWYQQILGQGPKLLIQFQNNGVVDDSQLPKDRFSAERLKGVDSTLKIQPAKLEDSAVYLCASSPRGAGGGEQYFGPGTRLTVT.

The chain recombines TRBV29-1 with TRBJ2-2; D is unclear. V was cut by 6 bases and J by 5 bases, with 4 bases left in between. The CDR3 is made up of 10 amino acids. Germline V gene data show CDR1 as SQVTM and CDR2 as ANQGSEA. DNA for the CDR3: TGCAGCGTCCTGACCGGGGAGCTGTTTTTT. It codes for CSVLTGELFF.

The rearrangement links TRBV29-1 to TRBJ1-1; 9 bases fit TRBD1. J lost 9 bases, V lost 5 bases, and 7 bases had no gene match. This CDR3 has 12 amino acids. Germline loops: CDR1 SQVTM, CDR2 ANQGSEA. Here the CDR3 reads CSVIRDRAQAFF. The CDR3 DNA follows: TGCAGCGTTATTAGGGACAGGGCCCAAGCTTTCTTT.

This rearrangement joins TRBV18 to TRBJ1-6; D possibly corresponds to TRBD1 (5 bases). Trimming cost V 6 bases and J 10 bases, with 22 bases left between them. The CDR3 sequence is 16 residues long. Germline V gene sequence: CDR1 KGHSH, CDR2 LQKENI. CDR3 sequence (DNA): TGTGCCAGCTCGCCCGTACCTGGACAAGGGGAATCACCCCTCCACTTT. Its translation is CASSPVPGQGESPLHF.

The V and J genes are TRBV27 and TRBJ2-5; D remains unclear. The germline V gene encodes CDR1 MNHEY and CDR2 SMNVEV (reference sequence). Trimming stripped 1 base from V and 1 base from J, with 10 bases between. This CDR3 has 15 residues. CDR3 residues: CASSLYPGIQETQYF. Written as DNA, the CDR3 is TGTGCCAGCAGTTTATACCCGGGCATCCAAGAGACCCAGTACTTC.

The chain couples TRBV6-1 to TRBJ1-4; D gene ambiguous. The ends were cut back, 4 bases at V and 7 bases at J, with 19 bases in the middle. CDR3 size: 16 residues. Germline V gene sequence: CDR1 MNHNS, CDR2 SASEGT. CDR3 in amino acids: CASSGPSAVRVEKLFF. The CDR3 DNA is TGTGCCAGCAGTGGCCCATCAGCGGTACGGGTTGAAAAACTGTTTTTT.

The chain couples TRBV6-1 to TRBJ1-4; D perhaps matches TRBD1 (5 bases). CDR1 is MNHNS, CDR2 SASEGT, per germline. This CDR3 has 13 amino acids. Trimming cost V 7 bases and J 8 bases, with 14 bases left between them. The CDR3 protein is CASTTGAGEKLFF. The CDR3 DNA follows: TGTGCCAGCACGACTGGGGCAGGAGAAAAACTGTTTTTT.

The rearrangement uses TRBV5-4 and TRBJ1-4; 9 nucleotides agree with TRBD1. The CDR3 spans 15 residues. Losses at the gene ends were 3 bases for V and 5 bases for J; bases not matched to a gene: 5. CDR1 is SGHNT and CDR2 is YYREEE in the germline V gene (reference sequence). CDR3 residues: CASSWGQGGNEKLFF. The CDR3 nucleotides read TGTGCCAGCAGCTGGGGACAGGGTGGGAATGAAAAACTGTTTTTT. The whole variable domain, filled in from reference TRBV5-4 and TRBJ1-4, reads ETGVTQSPTHLIKTRGQQVTLRCSSQSGHNTVSWYQQALGQGPQFIFQYYREEENGRGNFPPRFSGLQFPNYSSELNVNALELDDSALYLCASSWGQGGNEKLFFGSGTQLSVL.

J is TRBJ1-4 and V is TRBV27; possibly TRBD1 for D (6 bases). Germline loops: CDR1 MNHEY, CDR2 SMNVEV (reference sequence). V lost 3 bases and J lost 3, with 14 bases in between. The CDR3 covers 16 residues. CDR3 bases: TGTGCCAGCAGTTTGGGAACAGGGAGGGCTAATGAAAAACTGTTTTTT. The encoded protein is CASSLGTGRANEKLFF.

The chain is built from TRBV10-1 and TRBJ2-1; 9 bases match TRBD2. The CDR3 totals 14 residues. The junction had 9 bases not matched to a gene; V was cut back by 5 bases and J by 10 bases. CDR1 is WNHNN and CDR2 is SYGVQD in the germline V gene (reference sequence). The CDR3 reads CASSPLAGMGEQFF. As DNA, the CDR3 is TGCGCCAGCAGTCCTCTAGCGGGAATGGGAGAGCAGTTCTTC.

This chain connects TRBV7-2 to TRBJ2-1; 11 bases match TRBD2. CDR3 size: 15 residues. Germline CDR1 is SGHTA and CDR2 is FQGNSA. The V and J ends lost 0 bases and 7 bases, in that order; junction bases with no gene match: 2. In DNA form, the CDR3 reads TGTGCCAGCAGCTTAGCGGTAGCGGGGGGGAATGAGCAGTTCTTC. It is translated as CASSLAVAGGNEQFF.

The chain couples TRBV7-6 to TRBJ2-7, with no clear D. CDR1 SGHVS and CDR2 FNYEAQ come from the germline V gene. The CDR3 runs 13 residues. V lost 5 bases, J lost 5 bases, and 13 bases lay in between. The CDR3 sequence: CASSPQPLDEQYF. CDR3 sequence (DNA): TGTGCCAGCAGCCCCCAGCCGTTGGACGAGCAGTACTTC. Full variable domain (rest looked up from reference TRBV7-6 and TRBJ2-7): GAGVSQSPRYKVTKRGQDVALRCDPISGHVSLYWYRQALGQGPEFLTYFNYEAQQDKSGLPNDRFSAERPEGSISTLTIQRTEQRDSAMYRCASSPQPLDEQYFGPGTRLTVT.